Here is one T cell receptor (beta chain) with its context. Antigen: not known. Profiled with immunoSEQ multiplex PCR; TCRdb holds only in-frame clones, not every one. The sample consists of approximately 280,000 clones, around 87% of them appearing once. Treatment meaning: some 20 received Ad26.COV2.S at low or high dose, single or two shots; roughly five received placebo; per-sample allocation not given. Samples were taken on day 63 after the first vaccine or placebo injection. The data were obtained in a study of Ad26.COV2.S vaccination and SARS-CoV-2 variants. Overall study: Intramuscular Ad26.COV2.S doses were given once or twice, 56 days apart. Overall study findings and caveats: Individuals receiving vaccine had higher spike-specific TCR breadth than placebo recipients did.

Germline V gene data show CDR1 as SGDLS and CDR2 as YYNGEE. The CDR3 runs to 18 residues. The trim removed 6 bases at V and 4 bases at J, leaving 19 bases unmatched. The chain links TRBV9 to TRBJ1-3, with 7 positions matching TRBD1. This TCR came from a person aged 18-60 years who received the Ad26.COV2.S COVID-19 vaccine or a placebo. The sample here was peripheral blood, taken in a trial of Ad26.COV2.S vaccine versus placebo. The CDR3 DNA follows: TGTGCCAGCAACCAGGGGGTTGGGGGAGCAGGGCCCGGAAACACCATATATTTT. It translates to CASNQGVGGAGPGNTIYF.